This T cell receptor beta chain stems from a study of regulatory T cells in long-lasting Graves disease. HTBI primers from iRepertoire and Arm-PCR of CDR3 regions yielded the TCR beta libraries. TCRdb reprocessed the multiplex PCR reads via MiXCR and lists one record per CDR3 protein. The table shows over 450,000 distinct CDR3 sequences, with about 11% occurring only once. The V gene lost 6 bases and the J gene lost 1 base, with 12 bases spanning the gap. The CDR3 is 14 residues long. Germline V gene data show CDR1 as LGHNA and CDR2 as YSLEER. Time point here: newly diagnosed GD, antithyroid drugs for less than 3 months. With RNA extracted from PBMCs as input, the TCR library was made. A nine-milliliter sample of peripheral blood was drawn into EDTA tubes. This clonotype has at least ten counts. Its antigen is currently unknown. Whole-study results and caveats: Under persistent disease, TRBV28, TRBJ1-2 and TRBJ2-5 were used preferentially. Newly diagnosed Graves' patients had higher TCR diversity than persistent ones.

These data also formed part of another study, on T cells in Graves' hyperthyroidism and ophthalmopathy.

This TCR derives from a woman aged 25 to 39 with Graves disease. Sequenced material: peripheral blood mononuclear cells (PBMCs), taken at new diagnosis, from a patient treated with antithyroid drugs. V gene TRBV4-3 combines with J gene TRBJ1-2, with D perhaps matching TRBD1 (6 bases). The CDR3 region has the DNA TGCGCCAGCAGTAGGGTAGGGGGTAACTATGGCTACACCTTC. Protein: CASSRVGGNYGYTF.